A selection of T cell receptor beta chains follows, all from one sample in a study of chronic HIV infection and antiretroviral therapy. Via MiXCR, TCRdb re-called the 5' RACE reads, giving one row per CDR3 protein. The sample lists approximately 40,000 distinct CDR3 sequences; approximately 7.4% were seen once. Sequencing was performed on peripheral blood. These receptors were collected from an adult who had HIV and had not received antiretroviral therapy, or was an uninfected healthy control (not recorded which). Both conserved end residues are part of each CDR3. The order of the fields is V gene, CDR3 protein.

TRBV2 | CASIVTGGAFF
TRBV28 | CASSFIGAGYTTDTQYF
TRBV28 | CASSPREREVYEQFF
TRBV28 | CASSSTGFYEQYF
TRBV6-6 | CASSYPQGQGSDTQYF
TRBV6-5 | CASSSLAGVADTQYF
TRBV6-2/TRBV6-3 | CASSYSLGPEAFF
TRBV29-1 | CSADNFYGYTF
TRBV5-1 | CASSLGRGVEAFF
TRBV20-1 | CSARDGGGSSSYNEQFF
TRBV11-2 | CASSPRDSRYTF
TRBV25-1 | CASSNREANTGELFF
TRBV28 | CASRQLIQGLSPLHF
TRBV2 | CASSEADFRDSNQPQHF
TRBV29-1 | CSVQGAGKQFF
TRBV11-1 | CASSLDIQVNEQFF
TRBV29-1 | CSVRTGISSYEQYF
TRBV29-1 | CSVDGGGPLVQYF
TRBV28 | CASYEGTGGAQPQHF
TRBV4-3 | CASSQDRGSYEQYF
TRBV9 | CASSVEVGTQYF
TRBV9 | CASSASGTDTDTQYF
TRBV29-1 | CSVWTYGYTF
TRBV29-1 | CSVRSGLSNTEAFF
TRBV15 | CATSRTTPGELFF
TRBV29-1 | CSVGELPETQYF
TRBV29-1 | CSVPDRGPSDTQYF
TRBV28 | CASSSDWPGNGELFF
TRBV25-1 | CASSGFGGREQYF
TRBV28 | CASSLTTDTYEQYF
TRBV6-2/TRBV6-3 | CASGTVGQFF
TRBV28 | CASSPNPDRVTETQYF
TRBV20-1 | CSARLQGTYNEQFF
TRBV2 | CASDQLNSNQPQHF
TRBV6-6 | CASSQRESSEAFF
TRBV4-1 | CASSQLRTAGNTIYF
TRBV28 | CASSKGVSGVVVSNIQYF
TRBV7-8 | CATQPSVKETDTEYF
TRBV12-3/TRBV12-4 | CASSLIGQANEQFF
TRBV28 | CASSLSDRDGNTQYF
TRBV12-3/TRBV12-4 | CASSLWVGNTETFF
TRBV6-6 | CASSYSRNSPLHF